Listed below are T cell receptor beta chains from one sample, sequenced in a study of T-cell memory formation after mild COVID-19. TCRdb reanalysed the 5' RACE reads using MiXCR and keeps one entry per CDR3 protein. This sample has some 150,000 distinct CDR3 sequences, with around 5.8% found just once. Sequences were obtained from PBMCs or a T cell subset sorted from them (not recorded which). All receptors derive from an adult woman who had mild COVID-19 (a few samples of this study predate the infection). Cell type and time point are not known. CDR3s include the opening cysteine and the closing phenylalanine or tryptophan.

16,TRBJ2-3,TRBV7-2,CASSITSGGYTDTQYF
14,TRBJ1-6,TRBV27,CASCRDRGHSPLHF
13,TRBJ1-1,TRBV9,CASSVAANTEAFF
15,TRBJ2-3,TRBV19,CASSIGPVWTDTQYF
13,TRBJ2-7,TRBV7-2,CASSLGSGYEQYF
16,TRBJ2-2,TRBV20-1,CSARHKGLLNTGELFF
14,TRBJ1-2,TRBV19,CASRPRRDSYGYTF
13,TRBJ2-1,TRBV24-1,CATSDPYNNEQFF
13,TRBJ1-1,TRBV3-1,CASSRQTNTEAFF
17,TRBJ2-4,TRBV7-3,CASSFSLVAATRDIQYF
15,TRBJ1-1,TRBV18,CASSPPPGLDTEAFF
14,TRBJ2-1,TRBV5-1,CASSLGDSVDEQFF
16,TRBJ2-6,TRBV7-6,CASSSSRGPGANVLTF
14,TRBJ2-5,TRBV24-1,CATSDWELAETQYF
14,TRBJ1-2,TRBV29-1,CRAVRGTGGDGYTF
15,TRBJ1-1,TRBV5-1,CASSLALGMNTEAFF
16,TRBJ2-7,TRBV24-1,CATSDYSGTGGSEQYF
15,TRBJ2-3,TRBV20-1,CSASLSRGGTDTQYF
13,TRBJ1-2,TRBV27,CASRFTGAYGYTF
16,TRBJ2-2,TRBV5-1,CASSLAIGANTGELFF
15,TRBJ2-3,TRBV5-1,CASSSGTSGGTLQYF
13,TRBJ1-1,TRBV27,CASSSTEGGMAFF
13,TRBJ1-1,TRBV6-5,CASSYRVNTEAFF
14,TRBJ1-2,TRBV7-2,CASSSDWGANGYTF
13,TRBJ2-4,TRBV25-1,CASSAGQGVVQYF
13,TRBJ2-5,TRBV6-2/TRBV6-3,CASSTGREGTQYF
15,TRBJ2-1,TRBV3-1,CASSQGATDYNEQFF
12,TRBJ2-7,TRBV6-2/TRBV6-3,CASSYGLGEQYF
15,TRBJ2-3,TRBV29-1,CSVERDRGSTDTQYF